The 24 T cell receptor beta chains below come from one sample, sequenced in a study of control samples from healthy donors and cancer patients. Produced via immunoSEQ multiplex PCR; TCRdb's table is partial and in-frame only. The sample contains just under 75,000 clones, roughly 90% of which appear only once. The sequenced material came from blood. The receptors stem from a woman in her forties or fifties in good health.

The chain combines TRBV13 with TRBJ2-3; D may be TRBD2 (6 bases). The CDR3 contains 15 residues. V shed 0 bases and J shed 5 bases, with 12 bases lying between them. The germline CDR1 and CDR2 sequences are PRHDT and FYEKMQ (reference sequence). CDR3 DNA: TGTGCCAGCAGCTTAGGCCATGGAGGGCGAGATACGCAGTATTTT. It translates to CASSLGHGGRDTQYF.

V usage is TRBV18 and J usage is TRBJ1-1; TRBD1 might be the D (6 bases). Germline values: CDR1 KGHSH, CDR2 LQKENI. CDR3 size: 15 residues. The V and J ends lost 6 bases and 2 bases respectively, with 16 bases between them. CDR3: CASSLRADRNTEAFF. The CDR3 DNA is TGTGCCAGCTCCCTGCGCGCGGACAGAAACACTGAAGCTTTCTTT.

In its sample, this clone was seen once. The V and J genes are TRBV15 and TRBJ2-3; 8 bases line up with TRBD2. Trimming at V came to 4 bases and at J to 2 bases, leaving 5 bases not matched to a gene. The CDR3 sequence is 15 residues long. From germline, CDR1 is LNHNV and CDR2 YYDKDF (reference sequence). CDR3 protein: CATSKSGSLTDTQYF. In DNA form, the CDR3 reads TGTGCCACCAGCAAAAGCGGGAGCCTCACAGATACGCAGTATTTT.

This clone was counted between two and nine times. This chain uses TRBV3-1 (or the pseudogene TRBV3-2) with TRBJ2-7; perhaps TRBD2 as D (5 bases). Between the trimmed V and J ends, which lost 4 bases and 6 bases, there was a span of 10 bases. The CDR3 is made up of 12 amino acids. Per germline, CDR1 LGHDT and CDR2 YNNKEL (reference sequence). CDR3 coding DNA: TGTGCCAGCAGCCGATCCGGGGTCGAGCAGTACTTC. Encoded protein: CASSRSGVEQYF.

The rearrangement links TRBV27 to TRBJ1-5, with D possibly being TRBD1 (5 bases). The V end was cut by 2 bases, the J end by 2 bases, with 10 bases between. This CDR3 has 15 amino acids. The germline V gene encodes CDR1 MNHEY and CDR2 SMNVEV (reference sequence). The CDR3 nucleotides are TGTGCCAGCAGTTTAGGGTGGGGCGGCAATCAGCCCCAGCATTTT. Amino acids: CASSLGWGGNQPQHF.

This chain connects TRBV6-5 to TRBJ2-4, with 8 nucleotides matching TRBD2. Germline V lookup: CDR1 MNHEY, CDR2 SVGAGI. The CDR3 spans 14 residues. The junction had 14 bases not matched to a gene; V was cut back by 10 bases and J by 9 bases. For the CDR3, the DNA is TGTGCCACCAAACGGGAGGGGTCCCGGGGCATTCAGTACTTC. Residues: CATKREGSRGIQYF.

This clone was recorded only once. The rearrangement joins TRBV27 to TRBJ2-7; 8 bases line up with TRBD1. The ends lost 8 bases at V and 3 bases at J; junction bases unmatched: 6. The CDR3 is made up of 13 amino acids. Germline V gene sequence: CDR1 MNHEY, CDR2 SMNVEV (reference sequence). Here the CDR3 reads CASVRQGSYEQYF. CDR3 sequence (DNA): TGTGCCAGCGTAAGACAGGGGAGCTACGAGCAGTACTTC.

V and J are TRBV30 and TRBJ1-6; no clear D. Germline assignment: CDR1 GTSNPN and CDR2 SVGIG (reference sequence). V was cut by 1 base and J by 7 bases, with 11 bases left in between. This CDR3 is built from 14 residues. CDR3 residues: CAWSDSGPNSPLHF. Written as DNA, the CDR3 is TGTGCCTGGAGTGATTCCGGACCCAATTCACCCCTCCACTTT.

This chain links TRBV10-2 with TRBJ2-6; D not certain. Germline CDR1 and CDR2: WSHSY and SAAADI. CDR3 length: 17 residues. Trimming removed 6 bases from V and 0 bases from J, with 15 bases in between. CDR3 sequence (DNA): TGCGCCAGCAGGTCCCGCCAGGAACTCTCTGGGGCCAACGTCCTGACTTTC. Its translation: CASRSRQELSGANVLTF.

This clone was detected once. The chain combines TRBV11-2 with TRBJ2-2; no firm D call. This CDR3 has 12 residues. V was pared by 1 base and J by 6 bases, with 3 bases between. Per germline, CDR1 SGHAT and CDR2 FQNNGV. CDR3 sequence: CASSLGPGELFF. CDR3 nucleotides: TGTGCCAGCAGCTTAGGTCCCGGGGAGCTGTTTTTT.

The count of this clone is one. The V and J genes are TRBV24-1 and TRBJ1-5, with D possibly TRBD1 on 6 matching bases. V was cut by 3 bases and J by 6 bases, with 11 bases left in between. Germline V gene data show CDR1 as KGHDR and CDR2 as SFDVKD. This CDR3 spans 14 amino acids. CDR3 DNA: TGTGCCACCAGTGATGGGGGAGGGGGTCAGCCCCAGCATTTT. This sequence encodes CATSDGGGGQPQHF.

V usage is TRBV5-1 and J usage is TRBJ2-3; D is unclear. The V and J ends lost 0 bases and 6 bases respectively, with 8 bases between them. The CDR3 sequence is 13 residues long. The germline gives CDR1 SGHRS, CDR2 YFSETQ. The CDR3 here is CASSLDAADTQYF. CDR3 in DNA: TGCGCCAGCAGCTTGGATGCGGCGGATACGCAGTATTTT.

The J gene is TRBJ2-2, the V gene TRBV25-1; 13 bases are a match to TRBD2. The V gene end was trimmed by 4 bases and the J gene end by 6 bases; junction bases not matched to a gene: 8. CDR3 length equals 17 residues. CDR1 and CDR2 (germline): MGHDK, SYGVNS. Written as DNA, the CDR3 is TGTGCCAGCAGTGTAGGACTAGCGGGAGATAAATCCGGGGAGCTGTTTTTT. Amino acids: CASSVGLAGDKSGELFF.

V and J are TRBV27 and TRBJ2-6, with TRBD1 matching 11 bases. There are 21 residues in the CDR3. The V and J ends lost 6 bases and 0 bases, in that order; junction bases with no gene match: 16. The germline CDR1 and CDR2 sequences are MNHEY and SMNVEV (reference sequence). The CDR3: CASSPRSTGTGGGSGANVLTF. The CDR3 DNA is TGTGCCAGCAGCCCTAGATCTACCGGGACAGGGGGTGGCTCTGGGGCCAACGTCCTGACTTTC.

The CDR3 reads CASSTGYEQYF. The CDR3 DNA sequence: TGTGCCAGCTCGACAGGCTACGAGCAGTACTTC. The J gene is TRBJ2-7, the V gene TRBV2, with D possibly being TRBD1 (6 bases). V was pared by 8 bases and J by 3 bases, with 8 bases between. Germline CDR1 is SNHLY and CDR2 is FYNNEI. The CDR3 loop spans 11 amino acids.

The CDR3 loop is CASSGLQDQPQHF. The CDR3 nucleotides read TGTGCCAGCTCGGGACTCCAGGATCAGCCCCAGCATTTT. The J gene is TRBJ1-5, the V gene TRBV18, with a weak D call TRBD1 (5 bases). Germline lookup yields CDR1 KGHSH and CDR2 LQKENI. V lost 6 bases and J 5 bases, leaving 11 bases between the germline ends. This CDR3 has 13 amino acids.

The rearrangement uses TRBV27 and TRBJ1-5; a weak D match, TRBD1 (5 bases). Deletions cut 2 bases from V and 3 bases from J, with 8 bases between. The CDR3 is made up of 14 amino acids. Germline V gene lookup returns CDR1 MNHEY and CDR2 SMNVEV (reference sequence). The CDR3 spells CASSLRGVNQPQHF. In DNA, the CDR3 is TGTGCCAGCAGTTTACGAGGGGTCAATCAGCCCCAGCATTTT.

V and J are TRBV3-1 (or the pseudogene TRBV3-2) and TRBJ2-3; D may be TRBD1 or TRBD2 (6 bases each). V lost 4 bases, J lost 3 bases, and 14 bases lay in between. Germline assignment: CDR1 LGHDT and CDR2 YNNKEL (reference sequence). The CDR3 length is 15 residues. As DNA, the CDR3 is TGTGCCAGCAGCCTAGACTTAGGGGGGACAGATACGCAGTATTTT. It translates to CASSLDLGGTDTQYF.

In its sample, this clone was seen a few times. The chain employs TRBV28 and TRBJ2-5; no reliable D call. The CDR3 has 11 amino acids. The germline V gene encodes CDR1 MDHEN and CDR2 SYDVKM. Trimming took off 2 bases at V and 9 bases at J, with 7 bases between the two ends. The CDR3 DNA reads TGTGCCAGCAGTTTACTGGAGTCCCAGTACTTC. The encoded protein is CASSLLESQYF.

V usage is TRBV10-3 and J usage is TRBJ1-4, with 9 bases that match TRBD1. Per germline, CDR1 ENHRY and CDR2 SYGVKD. This CDR3 comprises 14 residues. Trimming took 5 bases from V and 10 from J; bases not matched to a gene: 8. This CDR3 reads CAISTDRGAGKLFF. The CDR3 DNA reads TGTGCCATCAGTACCGACAGGGGGGCTGGAAAACTGTTTTTT.

This sequence joins TRBV11-2 and TRBJ2-3, with 9 bases aligning to TRBD1. The V gene's germline CDR1 is SGHAT and CDR2 FQNNGV. The CDR3 length is 15 residues. V dropped 5 bases and J dropped 6; count of bases not matched to a gene: 9. The CDR3 sequence is CASSTQGQGWDTQYF. The CDR3 DNA reads TGTGCCAGCAGCACCCAAGGACAGGGGTGGGATACGCAGTATTTT. The variable domain in full, completed from reference TRBV11-2 and TRBJ2-3, reads EAGVAQSPRYKIIEKRQSVAFWCNPISGHATLYWYQQILGQGPKLLIQFQNNGVVDDSQLPKDRFSAERLKGVDSTLKIQPAKLEDSAVYLCASSTQGQGWDTQYFGPGTRLTVL.

V is TRBV7-2 and J is TRBJ1-1; D gene unclear. CDR1 and CDR2 from the germline V gene are SGHTA and FQGNSA. The CDR3 runs 12 residues. The germline V and J ends were trimmed by 3 bases and 5 bases, with 7 bases remaining between them. The CDR3 coding sequence is TGTGCCAGCAGCTTGACAAATACTGAAGCTTTCTTT. It codes for CASSLTNTEAFF.

In this sample, this clone turned up once. The chain carries TRBV10-2 and TRBJ2-7; 12 bases fit TRBD1. The CDR3 totals 16 residues. Germline loops: CDR1 WSHSY, CDR2 SAAADI. V was clipped by 10 bases and J by 7 bases; unmatched bases: 17. For the CDR3, the DNA is TGCGCCACCAGCACACTACCGGGACAGGGGGCGAATGAGCAGTACTTC. This sequence encodes CATSTLPGQGANEQYF.

The chain combines TRBV6-5 with TRBJ1-5; D uncertain. The length of the CDR3 is 13 residues. Germline lookup yields CDR1 MNHEY and CDR2 SVGAGI. V was shortened by 8 bases and J by 0 bases, with 8 bases between the two germline ends. The CDR3 DNA follows: TGTGCCAGCGGCGATGGTAGCAATCAGCCCCAGCATTTT. Protein sequence: CASGDGSNQPQHF.